The 24 T cell receptor beta chains reported below all come from one sample, sequenced in a study of vaccination and CD4 T cells after COVID-19. The treatment was: approximately 9-day PBMC culture with coronavirus spike peptide pools or control peptides (ViraFEST assay). For these receptors, no antigen is known. Cultured CD4+ T cells had their DNA profiled by the Oncomine TCR Beta short-read assay. TCRdb reprocessed the PCR reads via MiXCR and lists one record per CDR3 protein. Of some 10,000 distinct CDR3 sequences in the sample, around two thirds were seen once. Sequences were obtained from CD4+ T cells from blood, cultured in vitro. These receptors originate from a human donor who had recovered from COVID-19.

The chain links TRBV6-1 to TRBJ1-4; no clear D. CDR1 and CDR2 (germline): MNHNS, SASEGT. The CDR3 runs 11 residues. With 7 bases removed from V and 8 bases from J, the gap between germline ends came to 8 bases. CDR3 loop: CASTRDEKLFF. As DNA, the CDR3 is TGTGCCAGCACCAGAGACGAAAAACTGTTTTTT.

This chain joins TRBV12-3 or TRBV12-4 and TRBJ1-1, with D unresolved. Trimming shortened V by 5 bases and J by 2 bases, and 12 bases separated the two germline ends. This CDR3 is 14 amino acids long. CDR3 in DNA: TGTGCCAGCAGTGCCACGGGTTTCAACACTGAAGCTTTCTTT. As protein: CASSATGFNTEAFF.

This rearrangement joins TRBV6-1 to TRBJ2-7; D gene ambiguous. Germline lookup yields CDR1 MNHNS and CDR2 SASEGT. This CDR3 has 12 amino acids. V gave up 10 bases and J gave up 3 bases, with 13 bases separating them. CDR3 sequence: CATRVLGYEQYF. In DNA form, the CDR3 reads TGTGCCACCCGGGTCCTGGGCTACGAGCAGTACTTC.

The chain has TRBV7-8 and TRBJ2-5, with 9 bases that match TRBD1. The CDR3 totals 17 residues. With 1 base clipped from V and 4 bases from J, the junction kept 10 bases outside the gene matches. Germline loops: CDR1 SGHVS, CDR2 FQNEAQ. This chain's CDR3 is CASSLVTQGARVETQYF. The DNA for the CDR3 is TGTGCCAGCAGCTTAGTGACACAGGGGGCAAGGGTAGAGACCCAGTACTTC.

This chain uses TRBV19 with TRBJ1-2; 11 bases fit TRBD1. The V gene's germline CDR1 is LNHDA and CDR2 SQIVND (reference sequence). Unmatched junction bases numbered 10, after V lost 1 base and J lost 12 bases. The length of the CDR3 is 15 residues. CDR3 protein: CASSIGTGQGAYHTF. As DNA, the CDR3 is TGTGCCAGTAGTATAGGAACCGGACAGGGGGCGTATCACACCTTC.

The chain carries TRBV7-2 and TRBJ2-1; D remains unclear. The J call may be incorrect, as the DNA end agrees better with TRBJ2-7. CDR3 length: 13 residues. The V gene's germline CDR1 is SGHTA and CDR2 FQGNSA. CDR3 amino acids: CASSLGPGYEQYF. CDR3 bases: TGTGCCAGCAGCTTAGGTCCAGGATACGAGCAGTACTTC.

This clonotype showed up just a few times. V and J are TRBV7-9 and TRBJ1-2, with TRBD1 identical over 7 bases. The CDR3 consists of 13 residues. The V gene's germline CDR1 is SEHNR and CDR2 FQNEAQ (reference sequence). J gave up 7 bases and V 4 bases, and 6 bases lay outside the gene matches. The CDR3 sequence is CASSSRQGSGYTF. The CDR3 DNA is TGTGCCAGCAGCTCCCGACAGGGAAGTGGCTACACCTTC.

The CDR3: CASSGQEGNQETQYF. The CDR3 DNA reads as TGTGCCAGCAGTGGACAGGAGGGGAACCAAGAGACCCAGTACTTC. The gene calls are TRBV2 and TRBJ2-5, with D perhaps being TRBD1 or TRBD2 (6 bases each). Germline CDR1 SNHLY, CDR2 FYNNEI. The CDR3 is made up of 15 amino acids. Trimming removed 4 bases from V and 0 bases from J, with 12 bases in between. The complete variable domain, with remaining parts taken from reference TRBV2 and TRBJ2-5, reads EPEVTQTPSHQVTQMGQEVILRCVPISNHLYFYWYRQILGQKVEFLVSFYNNEISEKSEIFDDQFSVERPDGSNFTLKIRSTKLEDSAMYFCASSGQEGNQETQYFGPGTRLLVL.

Only a few counts were recorded for this clonotype. The chain uses TRBV6-2 or TRBV6-3 and TRBJ1-5; D not resolved. V lost 6 bases and J 0 bases, leaving 9 bases between the germline ends. CDR1 is MNHEY and CDR2 is SVGEGT in the germline V gene. The length of the CDR3 is 14 residues. The DNA for the CDR3 is TGTGCCAGCAGAGACACCTATAGCAATCAGCCCCAGCATTTT. This encodes CASRDTYSNQPQHF.

The DNA for the CDR3 is TGTGCCAGCGGCCCAGGGGGCGGCAATCAGCCCCAGCATTTT. This gives the protein CASGPGGGNQPQHF. The V gene is TRBV6-2 or TRBV6-3, the J gene TRBJ1-5, with 8 bases identical to TRBD1. From germline, CDR1 is MNHEY and CDR2 SVGEGT. V lost 8 bases, J lost 2 bases, and 5 bases stayed unmatched. The CDR3 is 14 residues long.

This chain links TRBV12-3 or TRBV12-4 with TRBJ2-5; 8 positions agree with TRBD2. There are 15 residues in the CDR3. J was trimmed by 6 bases and V by 4 bases; bases with no gene match: 10. This CDR3 reads CASSSVLLAVQTQYF. CDR3 DNA sequence: TGTGCCAGCAGTTCCGTCTTACTAGCGGTACAGACCCAGTACTTC.

CDR3: CSASSGGLITGELFF. CDR3 nucleotide sequence: TGCAGTGCTTCAAGCGGGGGGCTTATCACCGGGGAGCTGTTTTTT. The chain employs TRBV20-1 and TRBJ2-2; 9 bases fit TRBD2. The CDR3 is 15 residues long. CDR1 DFQATT and CDR2 SNEGSKA come from the germline V gene (reference sequence). V lost 5 bases and J lost 4; bases outside the gene matches: 8.

The CDR3 sequence is CASSAGQFPLAKNIQYF. The DNA for the CDR3 is TGTGCCAGCAGTGCCGGACAGTTCCCGCTAGCCAAAAACATTCAGTACTTC. This chain uses TRBV7-9 with TRBJ2-4, with TRBD1 as a possible D gene (6 bases). Germline loops: CDR1 SEHNR, CDR2 FQNEAQ (reference sequence). Trimming took 6 bases from V and 0 from J, leaving 18 bases between them. The CDR3 spans 17 residues.

The chain couples TRBV20-1 to TRBJ2-5; D call uncertain. Germline V gene lookup returns CDR1 DFQATT and CDR2 SNEGSKA (reference sequence). This CDR3 comprises 13 residues. The V and J ends lost 0 bases and 4 bases respectively, with 9 bases between them. The CDR3 DNA is TGCAGTGCTAGAGATAAGGGCCGAGAGACCCAGTACTTC. Protein product: CSARDKGRETQYF.

The chain couples TRBV2 to TRBJ1-2; the D is unclear. CDR1 and CDR2 (germline): SNHLY, FYNNEI. There are 15 residues in the CDR3. Between the trimmed V and J ends, which lost 3 bases and 2 bases, there was a span of 13 bases. The CDR3, as DNA: TGTGCCAGCAGTGATTTGCAGGCCGGGAACTATGGCTACACCTTC. Amino acid sequence: CASSDLQAGNYGYTF.

This clonotype occurred once. V gene TRBV6-2 or TRBV6-3 combines with J gene TRBJ2-5, with 8 positions matching TRBD1. Germline loops: CDR1 MNHEY, CDR2 SVGEGT. CDR3 length: 15 residues. Trimming at V came to 4 bases and at J to 3 bases, leaving 7 bases not matched to a gene. For the CDR3, the DNA is TGTGCCAGCAGTTCCAGGGGGCGCGGAAAAGAGACCCAGTACTTC. This codes for CASSSRGRGKETQYF.

The chain recombines TRBV21-1 with TRBJ1-5. TRBV21-1 is a pseudogene. There are 13 residues in the CDR3. Written as DNA, the CDR3 is TGTGCCAGCCTTCTCGGACGGGATCAGCCCCAGCATTTT. As protein: CASLLGRDQPQHF.

The chain employs TRBV7-9 and TRBJ1-3, with D perhaps TRBD1 (6 bases). Germline lookup yields CDR1 SEHNR and CDR2 FQNEAQ (reference sequence). V gave up 0 bases and J gave up 0 bases, with 9 bases separating them. CDR3 length equals 16 residues. CDR3 sequence: CASSLAGGISGNTIYF. The CDR3 DNA reads as TGTGCCAGCAGCTTAGCAGGGGGGATCTCTGGAAACACCATATATTTT.

This rearrangement joins TRBV20-1 to TRBJ2-3, with D perhaps matching TRBD1 (6 bases). The CDR3 is made up of 12 amino acids. Germline CDR1 DFQATT, CDR2 SNEGSKA (reference sequence). V was cut by 4 bases and J by 5 bases, with 10 bases left in between. The CDR3 bases are TGCAGTGCTAAAACAGGGATAGATACGCAGTATTTT. Translation: CSAKTGIDTQYF.

The chain carries TRBV21-1 and TRBJ1-1. TRBV21-1 is designated a pseudogene. CDR3 length: 14 amino acids. This chain's CDR3 is CAGSERGEDTEAFF. The CDR3 DNA sequence: TGTGCCGGCAGCGAGCGGGGGGAGGACACTGAAGCTTTCTTT.

This clonotype occurred a few times. The chain has TRBV7-2 and TRBJ1-5; no firm D call. Trimming removed 1 base from V and 11 bases from J, with 12 bases in between. The V gene's germline CDR1 is SGHTA and CDR2 FQGNSA. The CDR3 length is 13 residues. Written as DNA, the CDR3 is TGTGCCAGCAGCTTAGAGGTGAGCAGGTCCCAGCATTTT. Encoded protein: CASSLEVSRSQHF. Full variable domain (rest looked up from reference TRBV7-2 and TRBJ1-5): GAGVSQSPSNKVTEKGKDVELRCDPISGHTALYWYRQSLGQGLEFLIYFQGNSAPDKSGLPSDRFSAERTGGSVSTLTIQRTQQEDSAVYLCASSLEVSRSQHFGDGTRLSIL.

DNA of the CDR3: TGTGCCAGCAGTGAAGGAGAGGGGCGGAATGGCTACACCTTC. This codes for CASSEGEGRNGYTF. The gene calls are TRBV6-1 and TRBJ1-2; D is possibly TRBD1 (5 bases). V was shortened by 1 base and J by 6 bases, with 12 bases between the two germline ends. Germline V gene data show CDR1 as MNHNS and CDR2 as SASEGT. The length of the CDR3 is 14 residues.

The rearrangement uses TRBV12-3 or TRBV12-4 and TRBJ1-1; the D gene is possibly TRBD1 (6 bases). This CDR3 region has 12 residues. Deletions cut 3 bases from V and 11 bases from J, with 13 bases between. The CDR3 loop reads CASSFEGGGAFF. CDR3 nucleotides: TGTGCCAGCAGTTTTGAGGGGGGTGGCGCTTTCTTT.

The rearrangement uses TRBV24-1 and TRBJ2-5; 9 bases line up with TRBD1. The CDR3 contains 17 residues. With V trimmed by 4 bases and J by 4 bases, 12 bases remained unmatched. CDR1 KGHDR and CDR2 SFDVKD come from the germline V gene. The CDR3 DNA reads TGTGCCACCAGTGACCCCGACGACAGGGGGAGGGCAGAGACCCAGTACTTC. Its translation is CATSDPDDRGRAETQYF.